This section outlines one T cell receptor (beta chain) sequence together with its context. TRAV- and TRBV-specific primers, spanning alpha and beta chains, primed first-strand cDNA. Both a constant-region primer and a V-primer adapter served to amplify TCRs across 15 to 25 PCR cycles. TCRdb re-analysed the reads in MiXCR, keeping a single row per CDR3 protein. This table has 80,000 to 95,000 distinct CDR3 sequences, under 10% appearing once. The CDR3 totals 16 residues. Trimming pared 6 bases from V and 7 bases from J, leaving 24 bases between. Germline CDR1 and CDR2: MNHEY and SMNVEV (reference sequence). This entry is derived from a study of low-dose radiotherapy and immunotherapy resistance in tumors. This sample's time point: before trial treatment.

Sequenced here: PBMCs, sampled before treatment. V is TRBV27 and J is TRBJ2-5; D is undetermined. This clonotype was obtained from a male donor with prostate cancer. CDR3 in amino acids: CASRPGSGPSRGTQYF. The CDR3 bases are TGTGCCAGCAGACCCGGGTCTGGACCTTCAAGAGGGACCCAGTACTTC.